Each of the 27 T cell receptor beta chains below was sequenced from the same sample in a study of persistence of HIV-infected CD4 T cells. This was the immunoSEQ version 4 assay in survey mode. Generated by immunoSEQ multiplex PCR, the TCRdb table keeps only in-frame clones and is missing some. The repertoire consists of about 37,000 clones, with 75% to 90% occurring once and the leading ten covering approximately 1.6%. Their specific antigens are unknown. Lysates of CMV-infected fibroblasts at 10 ug/mL stimulated these cells. Memory cells lacking CD40L and CD69 with high CD45RO were sorted. Specimen: CD4+ T cells sorted from PBMCs after roughly 19-hour stimulation, collected from a patient who received antiretroviral therapy. These receptors were obtained from an adult man with HIV who was CMV-seropositive.

This clone was seen more than once but under ten times. The V and J genes are TRBV4-2 and TRBJ2-1; D is possibly TRBD2 (7 bases). Trimming cost V 9 bases and J 10 bases, with 19 bases left between them. This CDR3 region has 13 residues. Germline lookup yields CDR1 LGHNA and CDR2 YNFKEQ. The CDR3 sequence: CASMRGGAGEQFF. The CDR3 DNA sequence: TGTGCCAGTATGAGAGGGGGGGCTGGAGAGCAGTTCTTC.

The rearrangement joins TRBV3-1 (or the pseudogene TRBV3-2) to TRBJ1-1; D unclear. The germline CDR1 and CDR2 sequences are LGHDT and YNNKEL (reference sequence). V dropped 1 base and J dropped 5 bases, with 11 bases sitting between them. The CDR3 has 14 amino acids. The CDR3 here is CASSQGEGGTEAFF. For the CDR3, the DNA is TGTGCCAGCAGCCAAGGGGAGGGAGGGACTGAAGCTTTCTTT.

The V and J genes are TRBV7-2 and TRBJ2-1; D is undetermined. The CDR3 spans 16 residues. Germline assignment: CDR1 SGHTA and CDR2 FQGNSA. V lost 5 bases and J lost 6, with 20 bases in between. The CDR3 DNA is TGTGCCAGCAGCCAAAAACTCTCGAGAGGTGGCAATGAGCAGTTCTTC. It translates to CASSQKLSRGGNEQFF.

The chain carries TRBV10-3 and TRBJ2-3; D assignment may be TRBD1 or TRBD2 (6 bases each). Trimming took off 6 bases at V and 6 bases at J, with 10 bases between the two ends. The germline CDR1 and CDR2 sequences are ENHRY and SYGVKD. CDR3 length equals 12 residues. CDR3 loop: CAIRDSGDTQYF. The DNA for the CDR3 is TGTGCCATCAGGGACAGCGGGGATACGCAGTATTTT.

The genes are TRBV9 and TRBJ1-5; TRBD1 matches 7 bases. The CDR3 consists of 15 residues. Germline V gene data show CDR1 as SGDLS and CDR2 as YYNGEE. V shed 0 bases, J shed 5 bases, and the junction held 5 bases outside the gene matches. This CDR3 is CASSVGQGPYQPQHF. CDR3 DNA sequence: TGTGCCAGCAGCGTAGGACAGGGCCCTTATCAGCCCCAGCATTTT.

The rearrangement joins TRBV3-1 (or the pseudogene TRBV3-2) to TRBJ2-2; D is possibly TRBD1 or TRBD2 (6 bases each). Germline V gene data show CDR1 as LGHDT and CDR2 as YNNKEL (reference sequence). The CDR3 covers 17 residues. V gave up 3 bases and J gave up 5 bases, with 19 bases separating them. The CDR3 nucleotides are TGTGCCAGCAGCCACCTACTTGGAGGGGGTTGGACCGGGGAGCTGTTTTTT. Residues: CASSHLLGGGWTGELFF.

The V gene is TRBV2, the J gene TRBJ1-5; D is unresolved. CDR1 SNHLY and CDR2 FYNNEI come from the germline V gene. The V and J ends lost 7 bases and 2 bases respectively, with 15 bases between them. The CDR3 has 15 residues. The CDR3 DNA follows: TGTGCCAGCACTTTAAGGGTAGGAGGCAATCAGCCCCAGCATTTT. It specifies CASTLRVGGNQPQHF.

The chain carries TRBV6-2 or TRBV6-3 and TRBJ1-1; TRBD1 aligns across 7 bases. Per the germline V gene, CDR1 is MNHEY and CDR2 is SVGEGT. The CDR3 spans 15 residues. J was trimmed by 5 bases and V by 5 bases; bases with no gene match: 11. The CDR3 loop reads CASSAPLEGATEAFF. As DNA, the CDR3 is TGTGCCAGCAGTGCCCCGTTGGAGGGGGCGACTGAAGCTTTCTTT.

This sequence joins TRBV28 and TRBJ2-1; TRBD2 might be the D (5 bases). From germline, CDR1 is MDHEN and CDR2 SYDVKM. The CDR3 spans 17 residues. V dropped 4 bases and J dropped 5 bases, with 21 bases sitting between them. CDR3 amino acids: CASSYRGSRGLDNEQFF. CDR3 DNA sequence: TGTGCCAGCAGTTATCGGGGTAGCCGCGGTCTGGACAATGAGCAGTTCTTC.

This clone has just a few counts. This chain's CDR3 is CASSLGELTYEQYF. Here the CDR3 DNA reads TGTGCCAGCAGCTTAGGGGAGTTGACCTACGAGCAGTACTTC. The J gene is TRBJ2-7, the V gene TRBV7-8; the D gene is possibly TRBD2 (5 bases). The ends were cut back, 1 base at V and 2 bases at J, with 9 bases in the middle. The germline V gene has CDR1 SGHVS and CDR2 FQNEAQ. CDR3 size: 14 residues.

The chain is built from TRBV9 and TRBJ1-4, with 9 positions matching TRBD1. CDR3 length: 14 amino acids. V lost 3 bases to trimming and J lost 7 bases; unmatched junction nucleotides: 4. Germline CDR1 SGDLS, CDR2 YYNGEE. The chain's CDR3 is CASSGTGGGEKLFF. The CDR3 nucleotides are TGTGCCAGCAGCGGCACAGGGGGCGGTGAAAAACTGTTTTTT.

The V call is TRBV4-1, the J call TRBJ2-1; D unclear. V lost 0 bases and J 9 bases, leaving 12 bases between the germline ends. CDR3 size: 14 residues. CDR1 is MGHRA and CDR2 is YSYEKL in the germline V gene. The CDR3 DNA is TGCGCCAGCAGCCAAGACGCAGCGCGGATTGAGCAGTTCTTC. This codes for CASSQDAARIEQFF.

The V gene is TRBV7-9, the J gene TRBJ2-3; D is unresolved. V was shortened by 6 bases and J by 6 bases, with 7 bases between the two germline ends. Germline assignment: CDR1 SEHNR and CDR2 FQNEAQ (reference sequence). The CDR3 loop spans 11 amino acids. CDR3 DNA: TGTGCCAGCAGTCCTTTTGATACGCAGTATTTT. It encodes CASSPFDTQYF.

V is TRBV2 and J is TRBJ1-6; possible D gene TRBD1, 5 bases. Between the trimmed V and J ends, which lost 6 bases and 7 bases, there was a span of 13 bases. The length of the CDR3 is 14 residues. The V gene's germline CDR1 is SNHLY and CDR2 FYNNEI. The CDR3 loop reads CASSRITGNSPLHF. In DNA form, the CDR3 reads TGTGCCAGCAGCCGCATTACAGGAAATTCACCCCTCCACTTT.

V and J are TRBV18 and TRBJ2-1; 10 bases fit TRBD2. The germline V gene has CDR1 KGHSH and CDR2 LQKENI. J was trimmed by 7 bases and V by 1 base; bases with no gene match: 10. The CDR3 runs to 17 residues. The CDR3 here is CASSPLAGGPAVNEQFF. The CDR3 DNA sequence: TGTGCCAGCTCACCACTAGCGGGGGGCCCTGCTGTAAATGAGCAGTTCTTC.

This clone was recorded only once. The rearrangement links TRBV2 to TRBJ2-7; TRBD2 matches at 8 bases. V dropped 7 bases and J dropped 7; count of bases not matched to a gene: 21. This CDR3 has 17 residues. Germline CDR1 is SNHLY and CDR2 is FYNNEI. The CDR3 DNA reads as TGTGCCAGCACCCTCTTGAGGCCGGGGGGGTTGTCCGGTGAGCAGTACTTC. It translates to CASTLLRPGGLSGEQYF.

The chain is built from TRBV7-9 and TRBJ1-2; D gene uncertain. The CDR3 contains 14 residues. Trimming shortened V by 3 bases and J by 2 bases, and 10 bases separated the two germline ends. Germline lookup yields CDR1 SEHNR and CDR2 FQNEAQ (reference sequence). CDR3 loop: CASSFRGLNYGYTF. In DNA, the CDR3 is TGTGCCAGCAGCTTCCGCGGACTAAACTATGGCTACACCTTC.

V is TRBV19 and J is TRBJ1-1, with D possibly being TRBD1 (6 bases). In germline, CDR1 is LNHDA, CDR2 SQIVND (reference sequence). The V end lost 9 bases, the J end lost 10 bases, and 12 bases lay between the germline ends. This CDR3 spans 10 amino acids. CDR3 amino acids: CARRSRGAFF. Here the CDR3 DNA reads TGTGCCAGAAGGAGCAGGGGAGCTTTCTTT.

The V call is TRBV18, the J call TRBJ1-4, with TRBD1 matching 9 bases. The germline gives CDR1 KGHSH, CDR2 LQKENI. CDR3 length: 16 residues. Trimming took 3 bases from V and 8 from J; bases not matched to a gene: 10. CDR3 region: CASSPLSGTGKEKLFF. The DNA for the CDR3 is TGTGCCAGCTCACCCCTGTCTGGGACAGGGAAAGAAAAACTGTTTTTT.

There are a few counts of this clone. This chain joins TRBV19 and TRBJ1-1, with D unresolved. Trimming shortened V by 3 bases and J by 4 bases, and 9 bases separated the two germline ends. CDR3 size: 13 residues. The germline V gene has CDR1 LNHDA and CDR2 SQIVND (reference sequence). CDR3 in DNA: TGTGCCAGTAGTATCGGACCGACCACTGAAGCTTTCTTT. Translated, it gives CASSIGPTTEAFF.

J is TRBJ1-1 and V is TRBV2; D is unclear. The V end lost 5 bases, the J end lost 10 bases, and 17 bases lay between the germline ends. CDR3 length: 13 amino acids. CDR1 is SNHLY and CDR2 is FYNNEI in the germline V gene. The CDR3 sequence is CASSPPASERAFF. The DNA of the CDR3 is TGTGCCAGCAGTCCCCCGGCGAGCGAGAGAGCTTTCTTT. The variable domain in full, with the rest retrieved from reference TRBV2 and TRBJ1-1, is EPEVTQTPSHQVTQMGQEVILRCVPISNHLYFYWYRQILGQKVEFLVSFYNNEISEKSEIFDDQFSVERPDGSNFTLKIRSTKLEDSAMYFCASSPPASERAFFGQGTRLTVV.

CDR3 residues: CASGTRTSNRGNQPQHF. CDR3 nucleotide sequence: TGTGCCAGTGGAACCAGGACTTCCAATAGGGGCAATCAGCCCCAGCATTTT. The chain employs TRBV19 and TRBJ1-5; unclear D gene. V dropped 8 bases and J dropped 2 bases, with 22 bases sitting between them. CDR3 size: 17 residues. Germline CDR1 and CDR2: LNHDA and SQIVND (reference sequence).

This sequence joins TRBV7-9 and TRBJ1-3; no definite D call. The CDR3 consists of 11 residues. CDR1 is SEHNR, CDR2 FQNEAQ, per germline (reference sequence). Between the trimmed V and J ends, which lost 10 bases and 2 bases, there was a span of 6 bases. CDR3 region: CATPTGNTIYF. The CDR3, as DNA: TGTGCCACCCCTACTGGAAACACCATATATTTT.

The V gene is TRBV6-5, the J gene TRBJ2-7; D might be TRBD1 (5 bases). The CDR3 has 14 residues. Germline V CDR1 and CDR2: MNHEY, SVGAGI. The germline V and J ends were trimmed by 0 bases and 3 bases, with 9 bases remaining between them. DNA of the CDR3: TGTGCCAGCAGTTACTCGAAAGGGGTCTACGAGCAGTACTTC. This codes for CASSYSKGVYEQYF.

The chain couples TRBV18 to TRBJ2-1, with D unclear. Germline assignment: CDR1 KGHSH and CDR2 LQKENI. Trimming took off 8 bases at V and 5 bases at J, with 4 bases between the two ends. There are 10 residues in the CDR3. The CDR3: CASRDNEQFF. CDR3 nucleotides: TGTGCCAGCCGGGACAATGAGCAGTTCTTC.

This clone was recorded a few times. CDR3 nucleotide sequence: TGCGCCAGCAGTATTGGACTTAGCACAGATACGCAGTATTTT. Its translation: CASSIGLSTDTQYF. The chain has TRBV10-1 and TRBJ2-3, with D possibly TRBD2 on 5 matching bases. This CDR3 comprises 14 residues. Germline CDR1 is WNHNN and CDR2 is SYGVQD (reference sequence). V lost 5 bases and J 0 bases, leaving 9 bases between the germline ends.

The rearrangement joins TRBV6-2 or TRBV6-3 to TRBJ1-5; the match to TRBD1 covers 7 bases. Germline V lookup: CDR1 MNHEY, CDR2 SVGEGT. V shed 6 bases, J shed 6 bases, and the junction held 8 bases outside the gene matches. The CDR3 is made up of 14 amino acids. CDR3 protein: CASSSTGEGQPQHF. The DNA for the CDR3 is TGTGCCAGCAGCTCTACAGGGGAAGGTCAGCCCCAGCATTTT.